These 21 T cell receptor beta chains were sequenced from one sample in a study of beta chain features in type 1 diabetes. Reverse transcribing all isolated RNA meant expressed TCRB transcripts were sequenced. Sequencing was performed with immunoSEQ multiplex PCR; in TCRdb, only in-frame clones are kept and a portion is missing. The table records roughly 260,000 clones, roughly 20% of them present only once. Their target antigens are unknown. Study results and caveats: Across all four CD4+ subsets, people with type 1 diabetes showed modestly shorter TCRB CDR3s.

The sample was naive CD4+ T cells from blood. The receptors come from a woman between 35 and 50 years old with type 1 diabetes.

The rearrangement joins TRBV6-6 to TRBJ2-7, with 7 nucleotides matching TRBD1. Germline trimming cut 7 bases from V and 1 base from J; bases unmatched to any gene: 7. This CDR3 contains 14 residues. Germline-derived CDR1 and CDR2 are MNHNY and SVGAGI (reference sequence). The CDR3 region has the DNA TGTGCCAGCACCGATAGACAGGGTTCCTACGAGCAGTACTTC. It codes for CASTDRQGSYEQYF.

This clone was seen only a few times. The V gene is TRBV18, the J gene TRBJ2-7; D unclear. This CDR3 is 14 amino acids long. V lost 3 bases and J 0 bases, leaving 9 bases between the germline ends. The germline V gene encodes CDR1 KGHSH and CDR2 LQKENI. The CDR3 protein is CASSPIGGSYEQYF. In DNA form, the CDR3 reads TGTGCCAGCTCACCCATCGGTGGCTCCTACGAGCAGTACTTC.

This clone was recorded a few times. V gene TRBV30 combines with J gene TRBJ1-5; D gene unclear. Germline lookup yields CDR1 GTSNPN and CDR2 SVGIG (reference sequence). The CDR3 totals 14 residues. The ends were cut back, 0 bases at V and 7 bases at J, with 13 bases in the middle. CDR3 loop: CAWSVRSLLQPQHF. The DNA of the CDR3 is TGTGCCTGGAGTGTCAGGTCCCTTCTGCAGCCCCAGCATTTT.

With regard to this clone: Other DNA sequences in the sample encode the same CDR3. This sequence joins TRBV18 and TRBJ2-1, with D tentatively TRBD2 (5 bases). Germline CDR1 and CDR2: KGHSH and LQKENI. Between the trimmed V and J ends, which lost 6 bases and 7 bases, there was a span of 10 bases. This CDR3 comprises 12 residues. CDR3 sequence (DNA): TGTGCCAGCTCCCCGCCGGGAAATGAGCAGTTCTTC. As protein: CASSPPGNEQFF. The full variable domain, in which reference TRBV18 and TRBJ2-1 provide the parts outside the CDR3, is NAGVMQNPRHLVRRRGQEARLRCSPMKGHSHVYWYRQLPEEGLKFMVYLQKENIIDESGMPKERFSAEFPKEGPSILRIQQVVRGDSAAYFCASSPPGNEQFFGPGTRLTVL.

This clone was detected a few times. The V call is TRBV9, the J call TRBJ1-3; D is ambiguous. The germline V and J ends were trimmed by 5 bases and 0 bases, with 6 bases remaining between them. This CDR3 is 13 amino acids long. CDR1 is SGDLS, CDR2 YYNGEE, per germline. CDR3 in DNA: TGTGCCAGCAGGGCAGGCTCTGGAAACACCATATATTTT. Translating gives CASRAGSGNTIYF.

This clone was observed a handful of times. The rearrangement joins TRBV19 to TRBJ1-5; TRBD1 matches 8 bases. V was clipped by 1 base and J by 7 bases; unmatched bases: 3. This CDR3 comprises 14 residues. Germline CDR1 and CDR2: LNHDA and SQIVND (reference sequence). In DNA form, the CDR3 reads TGTGCCAGTAGTATAGCGACAGGGGAGCAGCCCCAGCATTTT. Translation: CASSIATGEQPQHF. The whole variable domain, remainder taken from reference TRBV19 and TRBJ1-5, is DGGITQSPKYLFRKEGQNVTLSCEQNLNHDAMYWYRQDPGQGLRLIYYSQIVNDFQKGDIAEGYSVSREKKESFPLTVTSAQKNPTAFYLCASSIATGEQPQHFGDGTRLSIL.

The table lists this clone with a few counts. CDR3: CASSSPYGGSTEAFF. The CDR3 coding sequence is TGTGCCAGCAGTTCACCTTACGGGGGGTCCACTGAAGCTTTCTTT. The chain recombines TRBV6-5 with TRBJ1-1, with D maybe TRBD1 (5 bases). Germline CDR1 and CDR2: MNHEY and SVGAGI. The CDR3 totals 15 residues. Trimming removed 4 bases at V and 4 bases at J, with 16 bases between.

The genes are TRBV2 and TRBJ1-1; D unclear. The germline gives CDR1 SNHLY, CDR2 FYNNEI. Trimming left V 5 bases short and J 0 bases short, with 10 bases between. The CDR3 totals 14 residues. The CDR3 is CASSLQLMNTEAFF. DNA of the CDR3: TGTGCCAGCAGTCTACAGCTCATGAACACTGAAGCTTTCTTT.

There are a few counts of this clone. The genes are TRBV6-5 and TRBJ2-2; D not certain. Germline CDR1 reads MNHEY; CDR2 reads SVGAGI. The CDR3 loop spans 15 amino acids. Trimming pared 0 bases from V and 0 bases from J, leaving 5 bases between. For the CDR3, the DNA is TGTGCCAGCAGTTACTCTATAGCGAACACCGGGGAGCTGTTTTTT. It yields the protein CASSYSIANTGELFF.

The chain employs TRBV29-1 and TRBJ1-2, with unresolved D. Deletions cut 2 bases from V and 4 bases from J, with 5 bases between. The CDR3 loop spans 11 amino acids. The germline gives CDR1 SQVTM, CDR2 ANQGSEA. CDR3 protein: CSVEFGYGYTF. The CDR3, as DNA: TGCAGCGTTGAATTCGGCTATGGCTACACCTTC.

This clone turned up a few times. The J gene is TRBJ2-7, the V gene TRBV4-2; 9 nucleotides align to TRBD1. Germline values: CDR1 LGHNA, CDR2 YNFKEQ. The ends lost 5 bases at V and 5 bases at J; junction bases unmatched: 10. This CDR3 spans 15 amino acids. CDR3 nucleotides: TGTGCCAGCAGCTCGGTAAGGACAGGGGCCCACGAGCAGTACTTC. Protein sequence: CASSSVRTGAHEQYF.

The rearrangement joins TRBV5-4 to TRBJ2-3, with 10 bases lining up with TRBD2. The V gene end was trimmed by 0 bases and the J gene end by 2 bases; junction bases not matched to a gene: 3. Germline CDR1 and CDR2: SGHNT and YYREEE (reference sequence). The CDR3 sequence is 16 residues long. CDR3 region: CASSLGGLALTDTQYF. Here the CDR3 DNA reads TGTGCCAGCAGCTTGGGGGGACTAGCGCTCACAGATACGCAGTATTTT. Together with reference TRBV5-4 and TRBJ2-3, the CDR3 gives the full variable domain: ETGVTQSPTHLIKTRGQQVTLRCSSQSGHNTVSWYQQALGQGPQFIFQYYREEENGRGNFPPRFSGLQFPNYSSELNVNALELDDSALYLCASSLGGLALTDTQYFGPGTRLTVL.

The CDR3 DNA reads TGTGCCAGCAGTGACAGGGCCAAAAACATTCAGTACTTC. This translates into CASSDRAKNIQYF. The J gene is TRBJ2-4, the V gene TRBV2, with D unclear. Germline V lookup: CDR1 SNHLY, CDR2 FYNNEI. V lost 3 bases and J 1 base, leaving 4 bases between the germline ends. There are 13 residues in the CDR3.

This clone was picked up a small number of times. The rearrangement uses TRBV5-4 and TRBJ2-7; the D gene is possibly TRBD2 (6 bases). The CDR3 is 14 residues long. The germline V gene has CDR1 SGHNT and CDR2 YYREEE (reference sequence). V was cut by 4 bases and J by 3 bases, with 14 bases left in between. CDR3 amino acids: CASSLRTGLYEQYF. CDR3 DNA sequence: TGTGCCAGCAGCCTGCGGACGGGACTCTACGAGCAGTACTTC.

The chain links TRBV15 to TRBJ2-2; tentatively, D is TRBD1 (7 bases). This CDR3 has 17 amino acids. V was trimmed by 5 bases and J by 8 bases, leaving 24 bases between them. Germline V lookup: CDR1 LNHNV, CDR2 YYDKDF (reference sequence). The CDR3 region has the DNA TGTGCCACCAGCGCCCTGGGGAGGACAGGAGCAGGTGGGGAGCTGTTTTTT. Protein sequence: CATSALGRTGAGGELFF.

This clone showed up just a few times. V usage is TRBV7-9 and J usage is TRBJ2-3, with D possibly being TRBD1 (6 bases). This CDR3 spans 16 amino acids. Germline V lookup: CDR1 SEHNR, CDR2 FQNEAQ (reference sequence). V lost 5 bases and J lost 2, with 17 bases in between. This CDR3 reads CASSAGAAVLTDTQYF. The CDR3, as DNA: TGTGCCAGCAGCGCAGGGGCAGCGGTGCTCACAGATACGCAGTATTTT.

To note about this clone: The sample contains more than one DNA sequence encoding this CDR3. The rearrangement joins TRBV7-2 to TRBJ2-7, with D unclear. Trimming stripped 6 bases from V and 0 bases from J, with 6 bases between. The CDR3 spans 12 residues. The germline CDR1 and CDR2 sequences are SGHTA and FQGNSA. CDR3 bases: TGTGCCAGCAGTCTGAGCTCCTACGAGCAGTACTTC. Amino acid sequence: CASSLSSYEQYF.

V and J are TRBV15 and TRBJ2-7; 8 bases line up with TRBD1. Trimming took 1 base from V and 2 from J; bases not matched to a gene: 4. This CDR3 spans 15 amino acids. The germline V gene has CDR1 LNHNV and CDR2 YYDKDF (reference sequence). The CDR3 DNA is TGTGCCACCAGCAGAGGTGGGACAGGAACCTACGAGCAGTACTTC. Protein sequence: CATSRGGTGTYEQYF. Together with reference TRBV15 and TRBJ2-7, the CDR3 gives the full variable domain: DAMVIQNPRYQVTQFGKPVTLSCSQTLNHNVMYWYQQKSSQAPKLLFHYYDKDFNNEADTPDNFQSRRPNTSFCFLDIRSPGLGDTAMYLCATSRGGTGTYEQYFGPGTRLTVT.

This clone was observed a few times. The rearrangement links TRBV7-2 to TRBJ2-6; D uncertain. V dropped 2 bases and J dropped 2 bases, with 4 bases sitting between them. Germline-derived CDR1 and CDR2 are SGHTA and FQGNSA. This CDR3 region has 14 residues. CDR3 in amino acids: CASSLSAGANVLTF. CDR3 nucleotides: TGTGCCAGCAGCTTATCAGCTGGGGCCAACGTCCTGACTTTC.

The V call is TRBV5-4, the J call TRBJ1-2, with D perhaps matching TRBD1 (5 bases). There are 12 residues in the CDR3. The V end was cut by 5 bases, the J end by 8 bases, with 13 bases between. Germline lookup yields CDR1 SGHNT and CDR2 YYREEE (reference sequence). This CDR3 reads CASSQTGVGYTF. The CDR3 bases are TGTGCCAGCAGTCAGACGGGGGTCGGCTACACCTTC.

This clone has just a few counts. This chain uses TRBV18 with TRBJ2-3; TRBD1 might be the D (5 bases). CDR3 size: 15 residues. Germline values: CDR1 KGHSH, CDR2 LQKENI. Trimming cost V 2 bases and J 3 bases, with 12 bases left between them. The CDR3: CASSPRGTDTDTQYF. DNA for the CDR3: TGTGCCAGCTCACCAAGGGGAACAGATACAGATACGCAGTATTTT.